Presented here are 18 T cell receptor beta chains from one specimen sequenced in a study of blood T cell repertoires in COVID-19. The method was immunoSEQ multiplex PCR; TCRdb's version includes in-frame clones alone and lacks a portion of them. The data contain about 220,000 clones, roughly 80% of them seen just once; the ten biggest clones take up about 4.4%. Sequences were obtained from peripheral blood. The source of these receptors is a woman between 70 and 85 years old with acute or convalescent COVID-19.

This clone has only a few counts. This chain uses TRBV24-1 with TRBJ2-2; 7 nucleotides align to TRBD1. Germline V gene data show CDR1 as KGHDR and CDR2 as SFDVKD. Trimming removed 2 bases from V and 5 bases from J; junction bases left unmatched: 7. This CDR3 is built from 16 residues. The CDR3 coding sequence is TGTGCCACCAGTGATTCGGGCAGGGGGTGGACCGGGGAGCTGTTTTTT. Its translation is CATSDSGRGWTGELFF.

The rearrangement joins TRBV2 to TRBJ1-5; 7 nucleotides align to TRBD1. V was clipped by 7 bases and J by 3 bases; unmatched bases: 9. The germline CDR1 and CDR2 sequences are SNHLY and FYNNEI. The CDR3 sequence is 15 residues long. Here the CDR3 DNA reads TGTGCCAGCATGAGAGGGGACAGTCTCAATCAGCCCCAGCATTTT. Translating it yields CASMRGDSLNQPQHF.

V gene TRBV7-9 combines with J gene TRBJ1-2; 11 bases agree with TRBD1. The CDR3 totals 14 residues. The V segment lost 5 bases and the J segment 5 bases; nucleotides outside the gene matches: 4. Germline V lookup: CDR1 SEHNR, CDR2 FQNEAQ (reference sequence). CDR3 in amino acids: CASSTGTGGYGYTF. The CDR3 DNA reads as TGTGCCAGCAGCACCGGGACAGGGGGGTATGGCTACACCTTC.

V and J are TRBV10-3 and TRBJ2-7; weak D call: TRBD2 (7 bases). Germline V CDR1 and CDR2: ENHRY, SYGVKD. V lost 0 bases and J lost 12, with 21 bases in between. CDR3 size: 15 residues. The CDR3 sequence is CAISESTRRGAGPYF. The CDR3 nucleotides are TGTGCCATCAGTGAGTCGACTCGACGGGGGGCGGGTCCGTACTTC.

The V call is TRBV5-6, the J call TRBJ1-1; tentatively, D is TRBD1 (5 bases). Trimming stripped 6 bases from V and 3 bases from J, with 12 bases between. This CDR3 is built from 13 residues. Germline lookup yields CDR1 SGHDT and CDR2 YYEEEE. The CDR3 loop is CASTVGGDTEAFF. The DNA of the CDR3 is TGTGCCAGCACCGTGGGGGGAGACACTGAAGCTTTCTTT.

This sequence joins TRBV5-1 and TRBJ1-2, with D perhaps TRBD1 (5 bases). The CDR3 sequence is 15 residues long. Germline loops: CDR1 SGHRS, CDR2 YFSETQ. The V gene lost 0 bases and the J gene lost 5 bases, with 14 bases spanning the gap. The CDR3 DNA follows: TGCGCCAGCAGCTTGGGCGGGACCTTAGGATATGGCTACACCTTC. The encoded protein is CASSLGGTLGYGYTF.

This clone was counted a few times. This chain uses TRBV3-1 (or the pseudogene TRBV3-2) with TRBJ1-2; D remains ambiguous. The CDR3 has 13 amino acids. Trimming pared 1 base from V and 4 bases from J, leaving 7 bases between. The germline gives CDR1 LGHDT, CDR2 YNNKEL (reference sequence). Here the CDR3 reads CASSQGLRYGYTF. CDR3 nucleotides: TGTGCCAGCAGCCAAGGGCTTCGCTATGGCTACACCTTC.

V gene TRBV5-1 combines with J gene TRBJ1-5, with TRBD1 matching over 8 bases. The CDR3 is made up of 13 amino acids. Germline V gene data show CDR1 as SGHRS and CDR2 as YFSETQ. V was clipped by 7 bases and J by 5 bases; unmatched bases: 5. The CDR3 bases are TGCGCCAGCCGACAGGGGAATGATCAGCCCCAGCATTTT. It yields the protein CASRQGNDQPQHF.

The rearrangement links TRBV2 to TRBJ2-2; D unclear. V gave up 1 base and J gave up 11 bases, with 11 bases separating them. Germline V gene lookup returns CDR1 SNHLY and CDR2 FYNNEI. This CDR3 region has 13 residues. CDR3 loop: CASSEGHKSELFF. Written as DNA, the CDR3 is TGTGCCAGCAGTGAAGGACATAAGTCTGAGCTGTTTTTT.

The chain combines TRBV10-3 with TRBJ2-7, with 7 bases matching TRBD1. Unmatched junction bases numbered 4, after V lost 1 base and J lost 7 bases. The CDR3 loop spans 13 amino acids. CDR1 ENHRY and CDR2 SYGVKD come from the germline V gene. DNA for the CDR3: TGTGCCATCAGTGAGTTGACAGGGAAAGAGCAGTACTTC. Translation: CAISELTGKEQYF.

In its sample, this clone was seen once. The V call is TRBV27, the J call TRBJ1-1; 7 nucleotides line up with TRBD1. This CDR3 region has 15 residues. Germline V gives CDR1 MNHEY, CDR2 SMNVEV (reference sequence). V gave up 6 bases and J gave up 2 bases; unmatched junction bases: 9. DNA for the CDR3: TGTGCCAGCAGGCTCAACAGGGGACTTAACACTGAAGCTTTCTTT. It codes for CASRLNRGLNTEAFF.

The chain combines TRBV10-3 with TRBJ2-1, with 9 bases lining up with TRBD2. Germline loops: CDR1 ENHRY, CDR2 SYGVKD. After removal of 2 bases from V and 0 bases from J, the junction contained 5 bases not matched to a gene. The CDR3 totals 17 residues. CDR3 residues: CAISEASGVSSYNEQFF. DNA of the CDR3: TGTGCCATCAGTGAGGCTAGCGGGGTAAGCTCCTACAATGAGCAGTTCTTC.

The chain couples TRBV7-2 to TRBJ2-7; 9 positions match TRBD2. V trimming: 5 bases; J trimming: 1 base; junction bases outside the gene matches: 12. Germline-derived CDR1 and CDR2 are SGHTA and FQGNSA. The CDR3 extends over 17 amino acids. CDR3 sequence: CASSARAGGDRSYEQYF. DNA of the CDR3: TGTGCCAGCAGCGCCCGGGCGGGGGGGGACAGATCCTACGAGCAGTACTTC. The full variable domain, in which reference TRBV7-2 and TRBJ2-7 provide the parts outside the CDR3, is GAGVSQSPSNKVTEKGKDVELRCDPISGHTALYWYRQSLGQGLEFLIYFQGNSAPDKSGLPSDRFSAERTGGSVSTLTIQRTQQEDSAVYLCASSARAGGDRSYEQYFGPGTRLTVT.

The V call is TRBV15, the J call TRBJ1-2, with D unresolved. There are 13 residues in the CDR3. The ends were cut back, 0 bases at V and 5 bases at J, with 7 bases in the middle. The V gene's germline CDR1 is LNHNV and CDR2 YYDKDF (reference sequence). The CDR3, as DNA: TGTGCCACCAGCAGAGATCTGTTTTATGGCTACACCTTC. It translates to CATSRDLFYGYTF.

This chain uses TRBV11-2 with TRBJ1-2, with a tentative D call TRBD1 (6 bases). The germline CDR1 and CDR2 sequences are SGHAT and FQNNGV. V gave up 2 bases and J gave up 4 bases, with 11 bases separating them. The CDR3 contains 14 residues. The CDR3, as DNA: TGTGCCAGCAGCTTACAAGACAGGATCTATGGCTACACCTTC. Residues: CASSLQDRIYGYTF.

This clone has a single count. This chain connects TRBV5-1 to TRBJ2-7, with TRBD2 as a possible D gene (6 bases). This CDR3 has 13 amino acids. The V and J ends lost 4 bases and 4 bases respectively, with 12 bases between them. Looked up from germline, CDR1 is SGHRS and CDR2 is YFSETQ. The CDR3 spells CASSPGTRYEQYF. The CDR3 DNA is TGCGCCAGCAGCCCTGGGACTCGGTACGAGCAGTACTTC.

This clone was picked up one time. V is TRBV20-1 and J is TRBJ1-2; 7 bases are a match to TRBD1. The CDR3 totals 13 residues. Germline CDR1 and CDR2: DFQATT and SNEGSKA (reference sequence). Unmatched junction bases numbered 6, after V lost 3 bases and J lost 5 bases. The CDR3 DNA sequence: TGCAGTGCTAGTCCAGGGGGATCATATGGCTACACCTTC. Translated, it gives CSASPGGSYGYTF.

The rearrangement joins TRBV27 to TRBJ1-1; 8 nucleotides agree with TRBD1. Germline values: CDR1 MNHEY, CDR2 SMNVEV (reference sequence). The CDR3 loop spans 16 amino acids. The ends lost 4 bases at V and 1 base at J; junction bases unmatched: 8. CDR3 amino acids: CASSYRRTGRNTEAFF. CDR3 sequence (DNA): TGTGCCAGCAGTTACCGTCGGACAGGGAGGAACACTGAAGCTTTCTTT.